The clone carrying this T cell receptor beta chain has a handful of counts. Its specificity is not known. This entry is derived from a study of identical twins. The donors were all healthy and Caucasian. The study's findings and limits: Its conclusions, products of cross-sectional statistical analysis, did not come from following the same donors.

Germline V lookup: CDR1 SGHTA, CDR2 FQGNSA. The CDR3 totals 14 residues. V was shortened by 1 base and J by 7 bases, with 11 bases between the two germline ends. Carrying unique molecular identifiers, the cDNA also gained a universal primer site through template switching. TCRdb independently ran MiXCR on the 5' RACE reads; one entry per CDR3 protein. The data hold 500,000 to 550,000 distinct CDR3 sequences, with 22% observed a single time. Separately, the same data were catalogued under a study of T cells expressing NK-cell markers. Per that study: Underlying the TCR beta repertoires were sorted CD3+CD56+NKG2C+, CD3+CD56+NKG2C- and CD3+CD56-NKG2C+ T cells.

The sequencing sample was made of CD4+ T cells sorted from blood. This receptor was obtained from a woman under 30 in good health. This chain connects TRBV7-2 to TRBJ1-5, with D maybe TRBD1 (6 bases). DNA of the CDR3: TGTGCCAGCAGCTTAGAACAGGGAGGCCAGCCCCAGCATTTT. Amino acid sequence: CASSLEQGGQPQHF.